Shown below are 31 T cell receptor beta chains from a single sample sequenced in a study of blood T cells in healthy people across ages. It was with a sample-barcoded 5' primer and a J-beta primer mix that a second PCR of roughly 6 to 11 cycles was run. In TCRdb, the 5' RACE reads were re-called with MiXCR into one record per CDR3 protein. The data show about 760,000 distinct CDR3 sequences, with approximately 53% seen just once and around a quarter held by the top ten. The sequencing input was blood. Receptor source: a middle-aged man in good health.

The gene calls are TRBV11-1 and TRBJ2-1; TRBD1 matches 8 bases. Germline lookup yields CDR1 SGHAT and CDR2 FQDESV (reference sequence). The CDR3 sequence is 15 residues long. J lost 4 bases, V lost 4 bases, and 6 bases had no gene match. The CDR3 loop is CASSSRQGPYNEQFF. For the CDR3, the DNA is TGTGCCAGCAGCTCCCGACAGGGGCCTTACAATGAGCAGTTCTTC.

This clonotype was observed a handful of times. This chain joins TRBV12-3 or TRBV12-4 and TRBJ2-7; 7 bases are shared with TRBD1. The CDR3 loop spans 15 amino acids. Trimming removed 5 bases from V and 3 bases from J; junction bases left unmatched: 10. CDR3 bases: TGTGCCAGCAGTGGAGGCTGGACAGGAAACTACGAGCAGTACTTC. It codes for CASSGGWTGNYEQYF.

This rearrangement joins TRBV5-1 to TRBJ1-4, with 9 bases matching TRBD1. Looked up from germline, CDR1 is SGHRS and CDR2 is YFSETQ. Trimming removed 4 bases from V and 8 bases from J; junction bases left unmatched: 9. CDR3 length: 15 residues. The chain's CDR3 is CASSPRTGEKEKLFF. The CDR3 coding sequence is TGCGCCAGCAGCCCAAGGACAGGGGAGAAGGAAAAACTGTTTTTT.

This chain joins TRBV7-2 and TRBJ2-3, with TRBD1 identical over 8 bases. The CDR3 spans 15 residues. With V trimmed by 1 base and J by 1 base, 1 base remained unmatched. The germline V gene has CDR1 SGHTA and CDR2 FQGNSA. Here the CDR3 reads CASSLEGQGTDTQYF. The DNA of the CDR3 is TGTGCCAGCAGCTTAGAGGGACAGGGCACAGATACGCAGTATTTT.

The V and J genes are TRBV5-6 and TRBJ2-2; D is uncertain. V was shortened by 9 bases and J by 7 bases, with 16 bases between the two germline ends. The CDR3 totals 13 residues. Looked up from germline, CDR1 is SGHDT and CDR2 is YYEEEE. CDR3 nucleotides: TGTGCCACCAGAGGTTGGCAAGACGGGGAGCTGTTTTTT. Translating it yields CATRGWQDGELFF.

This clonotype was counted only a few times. The CDR3 sequence: CASSLYTGRETQYF. Here the CDR3 DNA reads TGTGCCAGCAGCCTTTATACGGGTCGGGAGACCCAGTACTTC. This chain joins TRBV27 and TRBJ2-5; D is unresolved. Germline CDR1 MNHEY, CDR2 SMNVEV (reference sequence). This CDR3 is built from 14 residues. The V end lost 6 bases, the J end lost 5 bases, and 16 bases lay between the germline ends.

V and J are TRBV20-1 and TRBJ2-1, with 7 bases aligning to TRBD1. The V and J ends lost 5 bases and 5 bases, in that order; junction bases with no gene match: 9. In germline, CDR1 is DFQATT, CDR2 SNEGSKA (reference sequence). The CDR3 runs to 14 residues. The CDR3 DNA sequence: TGCAGTGCTGGAGCGGACGGACAGGACAATGAGCAGTTCTTC. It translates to CSAGADGQDNEQFF.

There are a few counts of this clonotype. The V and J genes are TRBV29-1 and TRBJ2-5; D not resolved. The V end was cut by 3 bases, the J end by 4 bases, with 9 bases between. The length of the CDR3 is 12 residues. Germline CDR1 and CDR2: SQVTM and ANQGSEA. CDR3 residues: CSVDWSTETQYF. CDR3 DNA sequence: TGCAGCGTTGACTGGTCGACAGAGACCCAGTACTTC. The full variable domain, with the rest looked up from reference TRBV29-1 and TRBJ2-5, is SAVISQKPSRDICQRGTSLTIQCQVDSQVTMMFWYRQQPGQSLTLIATANQGSEATYESGFVIDKFPISRPNLTFSTLTVSNMSPEDSSIYLCSVDWSTETQYFGPGTRLLVL.

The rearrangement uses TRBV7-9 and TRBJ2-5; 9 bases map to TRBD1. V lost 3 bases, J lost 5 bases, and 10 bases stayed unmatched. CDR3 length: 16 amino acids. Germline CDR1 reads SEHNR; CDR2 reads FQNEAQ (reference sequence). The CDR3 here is CASSFPGTGPGETQYF. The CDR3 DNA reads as TGTGCCAGCAGCTTTCCCGGGACAGGGCCGGGGGAGACCCAGTACTTC.

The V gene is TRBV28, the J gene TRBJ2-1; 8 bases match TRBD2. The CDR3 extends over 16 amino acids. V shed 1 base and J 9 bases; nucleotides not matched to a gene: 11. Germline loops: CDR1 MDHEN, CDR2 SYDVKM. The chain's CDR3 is CASSLSLAGQRGEQFF. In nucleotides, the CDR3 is TGTGCCAGCAGTTTATCTCTAGCGGGTCAAAGGGGTGAGCAGTTCTTC.

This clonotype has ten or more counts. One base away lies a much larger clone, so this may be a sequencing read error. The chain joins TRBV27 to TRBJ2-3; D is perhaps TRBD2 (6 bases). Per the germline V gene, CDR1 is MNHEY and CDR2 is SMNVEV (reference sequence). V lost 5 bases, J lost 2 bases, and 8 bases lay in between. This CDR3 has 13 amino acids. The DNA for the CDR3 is TGTGCCAGCAGTGGAGGGGTCACAGATACGCAGTATTTT. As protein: CASSGGVTDTQYF.

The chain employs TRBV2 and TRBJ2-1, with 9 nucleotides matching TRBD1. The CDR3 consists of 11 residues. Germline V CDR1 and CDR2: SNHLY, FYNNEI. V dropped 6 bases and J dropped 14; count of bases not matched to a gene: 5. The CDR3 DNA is TGTGCCAGCAGAACGGACAGGGGAGAGTTCTTC. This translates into CASRTDRGEFF.

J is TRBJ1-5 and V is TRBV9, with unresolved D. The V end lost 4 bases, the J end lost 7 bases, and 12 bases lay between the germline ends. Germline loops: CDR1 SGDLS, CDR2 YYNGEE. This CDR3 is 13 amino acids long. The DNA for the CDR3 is TGTGCCAGCAGCCTGGATGTCGACCAGCCCCAGCATTTT. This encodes CASSLDVDQPQHF.

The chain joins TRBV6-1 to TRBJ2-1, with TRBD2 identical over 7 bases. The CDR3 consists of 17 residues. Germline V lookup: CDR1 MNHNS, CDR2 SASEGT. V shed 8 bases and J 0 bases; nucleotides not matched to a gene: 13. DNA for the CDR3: TGTGCCAGCTTTAAGCGGGGCGGCGGGAGCTCCTACAATGAGCAGTTCTTC. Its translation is CASFKRGGGSSYNEQFF.

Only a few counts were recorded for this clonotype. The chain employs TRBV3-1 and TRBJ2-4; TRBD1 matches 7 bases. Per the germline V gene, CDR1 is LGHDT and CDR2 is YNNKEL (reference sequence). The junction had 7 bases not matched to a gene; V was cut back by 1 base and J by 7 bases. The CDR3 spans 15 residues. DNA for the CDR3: TGTGCCAGCAGCCAAGCTCAGGGGGTAAGGAACATTCAGTACTTC. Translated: CASSQAQGVRNIQYF.

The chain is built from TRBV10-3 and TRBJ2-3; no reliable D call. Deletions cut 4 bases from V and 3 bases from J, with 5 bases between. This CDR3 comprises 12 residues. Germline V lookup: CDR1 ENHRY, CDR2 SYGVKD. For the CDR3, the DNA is TGTGCCATCAGTGGCAGTACAGATACGCAGTATTTT. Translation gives CAISGSTDTQYF.

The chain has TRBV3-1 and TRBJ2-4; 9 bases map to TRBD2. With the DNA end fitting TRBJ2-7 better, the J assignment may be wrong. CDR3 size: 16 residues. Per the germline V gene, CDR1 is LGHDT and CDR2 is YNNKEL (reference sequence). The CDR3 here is CASSQRPAREGYEQYF. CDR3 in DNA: TGTGCCAGCAGCCAACGCCCTGCGCGGGAGGGATACGAGCAGTACTTC.

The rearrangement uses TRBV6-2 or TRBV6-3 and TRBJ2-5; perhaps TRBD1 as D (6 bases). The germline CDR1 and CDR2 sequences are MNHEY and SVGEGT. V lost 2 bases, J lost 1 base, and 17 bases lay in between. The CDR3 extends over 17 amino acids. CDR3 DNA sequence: TGTGCCAGCAGTTACGGGCGGTCAGGGGTATTCCAAGAGACCCAGTACTTC. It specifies CASSYGRSGVFQETQYF.

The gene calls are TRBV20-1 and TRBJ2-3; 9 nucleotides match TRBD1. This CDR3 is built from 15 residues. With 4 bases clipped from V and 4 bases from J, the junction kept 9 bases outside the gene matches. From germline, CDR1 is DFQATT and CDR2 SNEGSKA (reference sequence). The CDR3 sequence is CSATTGGPAADTQYF. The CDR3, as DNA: TGCAGTGCTACCACAGGGGGCCCGGCGGCAGATACGCAGTATTTT.

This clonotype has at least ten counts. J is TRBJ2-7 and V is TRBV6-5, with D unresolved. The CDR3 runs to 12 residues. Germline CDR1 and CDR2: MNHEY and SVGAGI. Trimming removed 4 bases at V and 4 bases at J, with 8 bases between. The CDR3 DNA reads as TGTGCCAGCAGTTCTTCTAGGTACGAGCAGTACTTC. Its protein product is CASSSSRYEQYF.

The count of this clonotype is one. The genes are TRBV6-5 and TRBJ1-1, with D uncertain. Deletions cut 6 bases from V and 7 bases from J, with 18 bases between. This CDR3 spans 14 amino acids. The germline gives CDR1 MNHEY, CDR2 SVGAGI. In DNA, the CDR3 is TGTGCCAGCAGATACCCGGGAACCGAAAGTGAAGCTTTCTTT. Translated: CASRYPGTESEAFF.

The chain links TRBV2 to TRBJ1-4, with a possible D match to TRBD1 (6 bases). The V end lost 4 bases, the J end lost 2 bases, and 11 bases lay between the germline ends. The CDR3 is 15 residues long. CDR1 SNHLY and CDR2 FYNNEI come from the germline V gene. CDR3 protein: CASSGGLYTNEKLFF. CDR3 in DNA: TGTGCCAGCAGTGGGGGGCTTTACACTAATGAAAAACTGTTTTTT. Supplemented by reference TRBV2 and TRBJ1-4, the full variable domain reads EPEVTQTPSHQVTQMGQEVILRCVPISNHLYFYWYRQILGQKVEFLVSFYNNEISEKSEIFDDQFSVERPDGSNFTLKIRSTKLEDSAMYFCASSGGLYTNEKLFFGSGTQLSVL.

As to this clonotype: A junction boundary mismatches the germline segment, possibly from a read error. CDR3 sequence (DNA): TGTGTCAGCAGCGCAGCGGGGATCCTGTCAACTAATGAAAAACTGTTTTTT. Translation: CVSSAAGILSTNEKLFF. The rearrangement joins TRBV7-2 to TRBJ1-4; D ambiguous. The germline V gene encodes CDR1 SGHTA and CDR2 FQGNSA. The CDR3 is 17 amino acids.

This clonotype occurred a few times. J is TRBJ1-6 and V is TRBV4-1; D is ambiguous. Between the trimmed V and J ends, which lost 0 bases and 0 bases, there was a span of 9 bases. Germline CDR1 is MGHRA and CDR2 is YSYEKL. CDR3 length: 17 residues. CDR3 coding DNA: TGCGCCAGCAGCCAAGATCCAATAAGCTCCTATAATTCACCCCTCCACTTT. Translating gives CASSQDPISSYNSPLHF.

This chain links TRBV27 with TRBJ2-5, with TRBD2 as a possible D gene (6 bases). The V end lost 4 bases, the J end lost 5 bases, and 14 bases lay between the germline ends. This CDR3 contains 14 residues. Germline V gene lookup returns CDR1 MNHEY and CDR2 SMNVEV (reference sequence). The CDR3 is CASSSWGEVETQYF. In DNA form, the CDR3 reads TGTGCCAGCAGTTCCTGGGGGGAGGTTGAGACCCAGTACTTC.

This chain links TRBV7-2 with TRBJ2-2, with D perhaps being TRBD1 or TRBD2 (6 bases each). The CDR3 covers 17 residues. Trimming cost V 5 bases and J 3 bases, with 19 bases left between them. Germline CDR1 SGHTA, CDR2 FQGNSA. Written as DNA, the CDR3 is TGTGCCAGCAGCCCGTCCGGGGGCGGGAAGTACACCGGGGAGCTGTTTTTT. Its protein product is CASSPSGGGKYTGELFF. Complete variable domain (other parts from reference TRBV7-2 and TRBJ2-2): GAGVSQSPSNKVTEKGKDVELRCDPISGHTALYWYRQSLGQGLEFLIYFQGNSAPDKSGLPSDRFSAERTGGSVSTLTIQRTQQEDSAVYLCASSPSGGGKYTGELFFGEGSRLTVL.

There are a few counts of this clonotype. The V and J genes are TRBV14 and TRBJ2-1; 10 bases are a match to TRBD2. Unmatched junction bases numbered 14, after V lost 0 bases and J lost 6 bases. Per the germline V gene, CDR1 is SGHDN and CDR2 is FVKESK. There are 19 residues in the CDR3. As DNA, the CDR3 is TGTGCCAGCAGCCAAGAGCGGACTAGCGGCGGATCGGTCCCCAATGAGCAGTTCTTC. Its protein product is CASSQERTSGGSVPNEQFF.

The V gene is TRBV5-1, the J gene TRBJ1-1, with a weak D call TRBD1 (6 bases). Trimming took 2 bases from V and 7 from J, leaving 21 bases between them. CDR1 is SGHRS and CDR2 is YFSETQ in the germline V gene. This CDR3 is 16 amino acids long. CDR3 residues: CASSFEQGVVGDEAFF. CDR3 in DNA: TGCGCCAGCAGCTTCGAACAGGGAGTTGTCGGGGATGAAGCTTTCTTT.

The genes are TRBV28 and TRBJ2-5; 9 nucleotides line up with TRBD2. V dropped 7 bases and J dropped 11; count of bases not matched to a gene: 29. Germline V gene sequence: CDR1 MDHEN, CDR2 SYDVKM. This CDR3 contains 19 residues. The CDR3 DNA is TGTGCCAGCATCTCGAGACGAGGACAGGACCCGGGACTAGCTCGAGAGCAGTACTTC. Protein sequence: CASISRRGQDPGLAREQYF.

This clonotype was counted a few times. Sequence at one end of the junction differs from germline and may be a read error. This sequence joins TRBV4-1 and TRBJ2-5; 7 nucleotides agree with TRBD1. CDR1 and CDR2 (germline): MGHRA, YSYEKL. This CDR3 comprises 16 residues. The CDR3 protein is CASSQQGQANQGTQYF. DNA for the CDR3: TGCGCCAGCAGCCAACAAGGACAGGCAAACCAAGGGACCCAGTACTTC.

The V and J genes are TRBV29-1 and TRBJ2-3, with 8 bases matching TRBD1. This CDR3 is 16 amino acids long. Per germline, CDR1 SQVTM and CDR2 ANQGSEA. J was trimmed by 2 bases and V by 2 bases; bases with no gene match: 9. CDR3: CSVEQGASRFTDTQYF. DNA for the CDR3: TGCAGCGTTGAACAGGGGGCATCCCGATTCACAGATACGCAGTATTTT.